The present entry profiles one TCR beta chain with its context. Its target is not known. Clones were sequenced by immunoSEQ multiplex PCR, and TCRdb holds only the in-frame ones, with some missing. The sample contains around 71,000 clones, roughly 72% of which appear only once. After expansion with viral peptide pools in the ViraFEST assay, antigen-specific CD4+ T cells were sequenced. The culture ran for approximately 10 days before CD4+ T cells were isolated. Testing of the vaccine recipients showed negative nucleocapsid antibodies and no prior SARS-CoV-2 infection. The entry originates in a study of vaccination effects on CD4 cells after COVID-19. Trimming pared 5 bases from V and 0 bases from J, leaving 14 bases between. CDR3 length equals 16 residues. The germline gives CDR1 SGHTA, CDR2 FQGNSA.

J is TRBJ1-3 and V is TRBV7-2; D perhaps matches TRBD1 (5 bases). The clonotype originates from a human donor who received a COVID-19 vaccine. Material: CD4+ T cells from PBMCs cultured with HCoV-OC43 spike peptides, obtained before COVID-19 vaccination. Subset in this sample: HCoV-OC43 spike overlapping peptide pool stimulation. The CDR3 is CASSPTQGLSGNTIYF. For the CDR3, the DNA is TGTGCCAGCAGCCCCACCCAGGGTCTCTCTGGAAACACCATATATTTT. The full variable domain, rest sourced from reference TRBV7-2 and TRBJ1-3, is GAGVSQSPSNKVTEKGKDVELRCDPISGHTALYWYRQSLGQGLEFLIYFQGNSAPDKSGLPSDRFSAERTGGSVSTLTIQRTQQEDSAVYLCASSPTQGLSGNTIYFGEGSWLTVV.